The entry that follows covers one T cell receptor (beta chain) sequence. This sample is drawn from a study of blood T cells in healthy people across ages. Germline V gene lookup returns CDR1 SEHNR and CDR2 FQNEAQ (reference sequence). The ends lost 5 bases at V and 6 bases at J; junction bases unmatched: 7. The CDR3 length is 14 residues. A second roughly 7 to 12 cycle PCR used barcoded and J-beta primers. TCRdb independently ran MiXCR on the 5' RACE reads; one entry per CDR3 protein. The table records about 840,000 distinct CDR3 sequences, 29% of them present only once. The data also belong to a second study, concerning T cells of mothers and their children. Per that paper: Each donor was one of three healthy Caucasian mothers or one of their six children.

Material: blood. This receptor was taken from a middle-aged woman in good health. The genes are TRBV7-9 and TRBJ2-1; the match to TRBD2 covers 7 bases. The CDR3 DNA sequence: TGTGCCAGCAGCCTAGGAGGGGAGGGCAATGAGCAGTTCTTC. This codes for CASSLGGEGNEQFF.